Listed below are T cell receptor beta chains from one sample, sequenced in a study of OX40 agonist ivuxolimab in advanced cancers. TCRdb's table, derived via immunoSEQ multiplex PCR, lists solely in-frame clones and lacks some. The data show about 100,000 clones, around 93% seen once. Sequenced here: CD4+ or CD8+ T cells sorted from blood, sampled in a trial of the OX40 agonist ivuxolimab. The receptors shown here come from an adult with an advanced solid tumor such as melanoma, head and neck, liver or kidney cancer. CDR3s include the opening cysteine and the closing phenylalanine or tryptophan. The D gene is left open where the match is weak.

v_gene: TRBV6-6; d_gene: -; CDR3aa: CASGGIGDTQYF
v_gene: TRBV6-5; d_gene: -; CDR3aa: CASSRLGGGDEQYF
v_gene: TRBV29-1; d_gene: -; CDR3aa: CSALTSLGYTEAFF
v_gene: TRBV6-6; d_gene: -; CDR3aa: CASSYPGQGTQNIQYF
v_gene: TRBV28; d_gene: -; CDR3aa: CASSLWGTNSGNTIYF
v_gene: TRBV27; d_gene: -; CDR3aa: CASSLRATGQRNEQFF
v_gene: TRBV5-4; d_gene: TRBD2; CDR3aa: CASSLMSGASSYNEQFF
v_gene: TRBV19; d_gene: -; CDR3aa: CASSINQGSGQETQYF
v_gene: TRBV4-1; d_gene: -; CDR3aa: CASSQGVVLDEQYF
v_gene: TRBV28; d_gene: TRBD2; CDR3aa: CASRAGLAGSYEQYF
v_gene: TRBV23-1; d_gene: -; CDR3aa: CASTSQGREIYGYTF
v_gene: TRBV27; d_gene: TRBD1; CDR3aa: CASSLSPGTGIGELFF
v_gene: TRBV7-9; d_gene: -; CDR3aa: CASSPRGASTDTQYF
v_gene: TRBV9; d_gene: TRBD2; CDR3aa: CASSVGLAGAGGELFF
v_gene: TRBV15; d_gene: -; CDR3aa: CATSRDLLLAGELFF
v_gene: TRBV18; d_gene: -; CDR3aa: CASSPQSGPNEKLFF
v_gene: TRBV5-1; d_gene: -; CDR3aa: CASSSSPRRKDLINTEAFF
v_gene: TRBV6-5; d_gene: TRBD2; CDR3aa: CASRIAGGETQYF
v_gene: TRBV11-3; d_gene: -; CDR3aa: CASSPQAADYGYTF
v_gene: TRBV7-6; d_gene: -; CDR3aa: CASSRQETQYF
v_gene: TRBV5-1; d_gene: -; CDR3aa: CASSLSRSGANVLTF
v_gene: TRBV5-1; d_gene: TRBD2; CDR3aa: CASSLLAATDTQYF
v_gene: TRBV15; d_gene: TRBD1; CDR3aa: CATSRNRGPYEQYF
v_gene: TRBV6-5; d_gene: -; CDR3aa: CASGPYNEQFF
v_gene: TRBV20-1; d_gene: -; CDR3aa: CSAGSYEQYF
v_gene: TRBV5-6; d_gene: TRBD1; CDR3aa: CASSLEDRGGTYEQYF
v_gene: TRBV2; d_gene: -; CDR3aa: CASSQLPQFF
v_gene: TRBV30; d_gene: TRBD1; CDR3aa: CAWKLPGQGIGYTF
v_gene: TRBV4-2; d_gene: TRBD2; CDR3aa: CASSQGLALEDTQYF
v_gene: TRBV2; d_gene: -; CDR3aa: CASSPEGLGYTF
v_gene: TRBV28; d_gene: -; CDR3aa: CASSALGGGTEAFF
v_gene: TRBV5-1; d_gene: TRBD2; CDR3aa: CASSLGSSGSGETQYF
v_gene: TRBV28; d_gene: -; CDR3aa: CASSLVRKKGNEQFF
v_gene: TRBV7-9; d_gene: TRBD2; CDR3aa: CASTLGTSVTDTQYF
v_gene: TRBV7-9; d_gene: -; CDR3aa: CASSLWSETQYF
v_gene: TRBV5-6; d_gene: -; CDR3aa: CASSSPRQIKRYEQYF
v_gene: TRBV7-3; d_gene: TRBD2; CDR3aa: CASSPGLAGGPEQFF
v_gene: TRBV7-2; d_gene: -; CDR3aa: CASSPQGRTDTQYF
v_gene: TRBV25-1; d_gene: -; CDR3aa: CASNYGSYNEQFF
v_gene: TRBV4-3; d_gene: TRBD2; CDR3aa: CASSQVYTSGGEQFF
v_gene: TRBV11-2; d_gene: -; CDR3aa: CASSPRVGVYNEQFF
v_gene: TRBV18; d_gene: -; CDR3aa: CASSPPAGQLNTEAFF
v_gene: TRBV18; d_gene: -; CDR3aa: CASSPQAATPWEQYF
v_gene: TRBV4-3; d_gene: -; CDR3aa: CASSQSLVVYNEQFF
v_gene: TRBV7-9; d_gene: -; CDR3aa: CASSLTGVQPQHF
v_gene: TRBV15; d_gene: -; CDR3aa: CATSRDLGEWETQYF
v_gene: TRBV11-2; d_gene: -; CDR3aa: CASSLEILANNEQFF
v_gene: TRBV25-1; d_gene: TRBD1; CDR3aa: CASSESHRTGGSETQYF
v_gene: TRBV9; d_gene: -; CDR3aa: CASSAFGQPNTEAFF
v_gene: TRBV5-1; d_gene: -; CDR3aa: CASSLDSSGNTIYF